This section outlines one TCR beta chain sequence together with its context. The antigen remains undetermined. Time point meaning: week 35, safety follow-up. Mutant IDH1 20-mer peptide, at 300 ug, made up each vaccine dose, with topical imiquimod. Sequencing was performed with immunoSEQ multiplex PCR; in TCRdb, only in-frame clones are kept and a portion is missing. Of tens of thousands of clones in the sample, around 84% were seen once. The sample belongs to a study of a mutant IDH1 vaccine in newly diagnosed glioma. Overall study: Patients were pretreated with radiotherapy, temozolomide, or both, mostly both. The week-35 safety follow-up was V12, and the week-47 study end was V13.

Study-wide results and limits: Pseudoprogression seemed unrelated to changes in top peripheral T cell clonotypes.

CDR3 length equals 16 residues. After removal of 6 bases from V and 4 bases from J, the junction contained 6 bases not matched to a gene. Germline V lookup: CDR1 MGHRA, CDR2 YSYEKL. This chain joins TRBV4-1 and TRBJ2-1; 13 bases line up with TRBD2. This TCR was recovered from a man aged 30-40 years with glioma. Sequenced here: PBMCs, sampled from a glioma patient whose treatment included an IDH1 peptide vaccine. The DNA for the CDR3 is TGCGCCAGCAGACTAGCGGGAGGGCTCGCGTACAATGAGCAGTTCTTC. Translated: CASRLAGGLAYNEQFF.